The 27 T cell receptor beta chains below all came from one sample that was sequenced in a study of tumor and adjacent non-tumor tissue in lung cancer. TCRbeta libraries were built with three rounds of nested PCR, modified from ARM-PCR. One entry per CDR3 protein, called by TCRdb with MiXCR from the multiplex PCR reads. The data show tens of thousands of distinct CDR3 sequences, around 64% seen once. This sample's RNA came from whole unsorted tissue. The material sequenced was lung tumor tissue. The receptor source for this set is a man aged 55 to 70 with non-small cell lung cancer.

This clonotype was seen many times. The genes are TRBV12-3 or TRBV12-4 and TRBJ2-7; maybe TRBD1 (6 bases). Between the trimmed V and J ends, which lost 2 bases and 6 bases, there was a span of 11 bases. This CDR3 region has 13 residues. The CDR3 DNA sequence: TGTGCCAGCAGTTTAAACAGGGCGGGCGAGCAGTACTTC. Translated, it gives CASSLNRAGEQYF.

With regard to this clonotype: A much larger clone sits a single nucleotide away, making a read error possible. The chain couples TRBV30 to TRBJ2-1; maybe TRBD2 (6 bases). Deletions cut 3 bases from V and 2 bases from J, with 17 bases between. This CDR3 is built from 16 residues. Per the germline V gene, CDR1 is GTSNPN and CDR2 is SVGIG (reference sequence). CDR3 DNA: TGTGCCTGGAGGCGGGTCAGTAGCGGCCCCTACAATGAGCAGTTCTTC. This translates into CAWRRVSSGPYNEQFF. The whole variable domain, remainder taken from reference TRBV30 and TRBJ2-1, is SQTIHQWPATLVQPVGSPLSLECTVEGTSNPNLYWYRQAAGRGLQLLFYSVGIGQISSEVPQNLSASRPQDRQFILSSKKLLLSDSGFYLCAWRRVSSGPYNEQFFGPGTRLTVL.

As concerns this clonotype: The CDR3 does not close with the conserved phenylalanine or tryptophan, likely indicating a read error. The genes are TRBV5-1 and TRBJ2-1; 9 nucleotides match TRBD1. The germline CDR1 and CDR2 sequences are SGHRS and YFSETQ. Trimming removed 0 bases from V and 8 bases from J; junction bases left unmatched: 3. The CDR3 covers 14 residues. For the CDR3, the DNA is TGCGCCAGCAGCTTGGCGGGACAGGGCTATGAGCAGTTCTTA. Amino acids: CASSLAGQGYEQFL.

About this clonotype: Given a much more abundant clone one base away, this may be a read error. The V gene is TRBV20-1, the J gene TRBJ2-1; D is tentatively TRBD1 or TRBD2 (5 bases each). Trimming left V 5 bases short and J 8 bases short, with 13 bases between. Germline V gene data show CDR1 as DFQATT and CDR2 as SNEGSKA (reference sequence). There are 12 residues in the CDR3. CDR3 loop: CSAGGPDDEQFF. DNA of the CDR3: TGCAGTGCTGGGGGACCGGACGATGAGCAGTTCTTC.

Points on this clonotype: Germline and junction disagree at one end, which may indicate a read error. Here the CDR3 reads CTSEPLERDTDTQYF. CDR3 sequence (DNA): TGTACCAGCGAACCCCTAGAGAGGGACACAGATACGCAGTATTTT. This rearrangement joins TRBV28 to TRBJ2-3; D possibly corresponds to TRBD2 (5 bases). The CDR3 is 15 amino acids. Germline-derived CDR1 and CDR2 are MDHEN and SYDVKM.

This clonotype was counted many times. The CDR3 reads CASSTGTPYQETQYF. CDR3 in DNA: TGCGCCAGCAGCACCGGGACACCGTACCAAGAGACCCAGTACTTC. This chain uses TRBV5-1 with TRBJ2-5; D is perhaps TRBD1 (6 bases). CDR3 size: 15 residues. From germline, CDR1 is SGHRS and CDR2 YFSETQ. Between the trimmed V and J ends, which lost 4 bases and 0 bases, there was a span of 13 bases.

As to this clonotype: Mismatch with germline at one junction end may stem from a read error. V gene TRBV29-1 combines with J gene TRBJ1-1; D gene ambiguous. CDR3 length: 13 residues. Germline V CDR1 and CDR2: SQVTM, ANQGSEA. The DNA for the CDR3 is TGCAGTGTTGAAATGTCCATGAAAACTGAAGCTTTCTTT. It is translated as CSVEMSMKTEAFF.

About this clonotype itself: One end of the junction is discordant with germline, which a read error may explain. This chain links TRBV12-3 or TRBV12-4 with TRBJ1-1; D is ambiguous. This CDR3 comprises 14 residues. The CDR3 DNA sequence: TGTGTCAGCAGTTTAAATATCCAGAACACTGAAGCTTTCTTT. Its translation is CVSSLNIQNTEAFF.

The chain employs TRBV28 and TRBJ2-7; 11 bases match TRBD2. Per the germline V gene, CDR1 is MDHEN and CDR2 is SYDVKM. There are 16 residues in the CDR3. V trimming: 4 bases; J trimming: 5 bases; junction bases outside the gene matches: 10. The CDR3, as DNA: TGTGCCAGCAGTTCCCCTACTAGCGGGAGAACCAACGAGCAGTACTTC. Residues: CASSSPTSGRTNEQYF.

CDR3 in amino acids: CASSFRRNTIYF. CDR3 DNA sequence: TGTGCCAGCAGCTTCCGACGGAACACCATATATTTT. The chain uses TRBV5-6 and TRBJ1-3; D gene uncertain. The CDR3 sequence is 12 residues long. CDR1 and CDR2 from the germline V gene are SGHDT and YYEEEE. Between the trimmed V and J ends, which lost 2 bases and 7 bases, there was a span of 7 bases.

Remarks on this clonotype: At one of its ends the junction is not consistent with the germline gene, which may arise from a read error. The chain is built from TRBV28 and TRBJ1-1; D is ambiguous. Per the germline V gene, CDR1 is MDHEN and CDR2 is SYDVKM. This CDR3 comprises 15 residues. CDR3 nucleotides: TGTGACAGCAGTTTATTTGGGATCCTAAACACTGAAGCTTTCTTT. Encoded protein: CDSSLFGILNTEAFF.

This clonotype came up a few times. The chain carries TRBV20-1 and TRBJ1-1; a weak D match, TRBD1 (5 bases). CDR1 is DFQATT, CDR2 SNEGSKA, per germline (reference sequence). This CDR3 has 15 residues. The V and J ends lost 4 bases and 0 bases respectively, with 15 bases between them. CDR3 nucleotide sequence: TGCAGTGCTAAAGGGGCTCAACACATGAACACTGAAGCTTTCTTT. It specifies CSAKGAQHMNTEAFF.

The chain carries TRBV6-2 or TRBV6-3 and TRBJ2-1; 7 positions agree with TRBD2. V was clipped by 6 bases and J by 4 bases; unmatched bases: 6. In germline, CDR1 is MNHEY, CDR2 SVGEGT. This CDR3 is 14 amino acids long. CDR3 region: CASRASGIYNEQFF. Written as DNA, the CDR3 is TGTGCCAGCAGGGCGAGCGGGATATACAATGAGCAGTTCTTC.

The CDR3 bases are TGTGCCAGCAGTCCTGGGACTTATGTCTCTGGGGCCAACGTAGTGACTTTC. Its protein is CASSPGTYVSGANVVTF. V usage is TRBV12-3 or TRBV12-4 and J usage is TRBJ2-6; possibly TRBD2 for D (6 bases). Trimming shortened V by 5 bases and J by 17 bases, and 31 bases separated the two germline ends. This CDR3 has 17 residues.

About this clonotype: A much larger clone sits a single nucleotide away, making a read error possible. The gene calls are TRBV5-1 and TRBJ1-2; 7 nucleotides line up with TRBD1. The J segment lost 8 bases and the V segment lost 7 bases, leaving 8 bases of the junction unmatched. This CDR3 has 12 residues. In germline, CDR1 is SGHRS, CDR2 YFSETQ. Here the CDR3 reads CASCGTVSGYTF. In nucleotides, the CDR3 is TGCGCCAGCTGCGGGACAGTTAGCGGCTACACCTTC. Filled out from reference TRBV5-1 and TRBJ1-2, the complete variable domain reads KAGVTQTPRYLIKTRGQQVTLSCSPISGHRSVSWYQQTPGQGLQFLFEYFSETQRNKGNFPGRFSGRQFSNSRSEMNVSTLELGDSALYLCASCGTVSGYTFGSGTRLTVV.

This clonotype was recorded once. The germline gene is not matched at one end of the junction; a read error may be the cause. V and J are TRBV20-1 and TRBJ2-7; 7 positions agree with TRBD1. The CDR3 loop spans 12 amino acids. CDR1 DFQATT and CDR2 SNEGSKA come from the germline V gene (reference sequence). CDR3 nucleotide sequence: TGCAGTGTTAGAGAACAGGGGTACGAGCAGTACTTC. This encodes CSVREQGYEQYF.

Comments on this clonotype: This is likely a read error, given that the CDR3 carries no conserved phenylalanine or tryptophan at its end. The J gene is TRBJ2-6, the V gene TRBV6-2 or TRBV6-3; D is ambiguous. Trimming took off 7 bases at V and 2 bases at J, with 9 bases between the two ends. The CDR3 extends over 14 amino acids. CDR1 and CDR2 from the germline V gene are MNHEY and SVGEGT. The chain's CDR3 is CASNLDAGANVLTL. CDR3 DNA sequence: TGTGCCAGCAACCTGGATGCTGGGGCCAACGTCCTGACTCTC.

As for this clonotype: Being one base from a much bigger clone, this may be a read error. V gene TRBV28 combines with J gene TRBJ2-7; D not resolved. The V end was cut by 4 bases, the J end by 3 bases, with 10 bases between. Germline V gives CDR1 MDHEN, CDR2 SYDVKM. The CDR3 sequence is 13 residues long. The CDR3 reads CASSSEVSYEQYF. The DNA of the CDR3 is TGTGCCAGCAGTTCCGAGGTAAGCTACGAGCAGTACTTC.

This clonotype was seen a few times. A junction end diverges from the germline sequence, so it may reflect a read error. The J gene is TRBJ2-2, the V gene TRBV11-2, with TRBD1 matching over 10 bases. The CDR3 loop spans 15 amino acids. The germline V gene has CDR1 SGHAT and CDR2 FQNNGV. The CDR3 sequence is CASSSGQGFTGGLFF. The CDR3 nucleotides read TGTGCCAGTAGCTCGGGACAGGGGTTCACCGGGGGGCTGTTTTTT.

The J gene is TRBJ2-5, the V gene TRBV29-1, with D tentatively TRBD2 (6 bases). In germline, CDR1 is SQVTM, CDR2 ANQGSEA. The CDR3 covers 14 residues. Trimming removed 4 bases at V and 4 bases at J, with 16 bases between. The CDR3, as DNA: TGCAGCGTTGTTGACCTTGGGCGGGGAGAGACCCAGTACTTC. Translated, it gives CSVVDLGRGETQYF.

Note on this clonotype: One junction end disagrees with the germline gene, perhaps due to a read error. This sequence joins TRBV29-1 and TRBJ2-7; 10 bases match TRBD1. The CDR3 runs 13 residues. Per germline, CDR1 SQVTM and CDR2 ANQGSEA. CDR3 region: CSTPGQGNHEQYF. The CDR3, as DNA: TGTAGCACCCCGGGACAGGGGAACCACGAGCAGTACTTC.

A word on this clonotype: This may come from a read error, since a much larger clone is one base off. The rearrangement uses TRBV11-3 and TRBJ2-1, with 12 bases matching TRBD2. Germline V gene sequence: CDR1 SGHNT, CDR2 YENEEA. CDR3 length: 14 amino acids. The CDR3 spells CASSPTSGSNEEFF. Written as DNA, the CDR3 is TGTGCCAGCAGCCCGACTAGCGGGAGCAATGAGGAGTTCTTC.

The chain recombines TRBV6-5 with TRBJ2-5; the match to TRBD2 covers 8 bases. Germline CDR1 is MNHEY and CDR2 is SVGAGI. J lost 4 bases, V lost 6 bases, and 13 bases had no gene match. The CDR3 totals 16 residues. The CDR3 protein is CASRYRTTSAGETQYF. CDR3 DNA sequence: TGTGCCAGCAGGTATCGTACGACTAGCGCGGGAGAGACCCAGTACTTC.

Only a few counts were recorded for this clonotype. This could be a read error, since a much larger clone is one nucleotide away. V is TRBV6-1 and J is TRBJ1-2, with D unclear. CDR1 is MNHNS and CDR2 is SASEGT in the germline V gene. This CDR3 is built from 14 residues. CDR3: CAISEEQPYYGYTF. As DNA, the CDR3 is TGTGCCATCAGTGAAGAACAGCCCTACTATGGCTACACCTTC.

Turning to this clonotype: This could be a read error, since a much larger clone is one nucleotide away. V gene TRBV18 combines with J gene TRBJ2-5, with D uncertain. Looked up from germline, CDR1 is KGHSH and CDR2 is LQKENI. Trimming left V 0 bases short and J 4 bases short, with 9 bases between. The CDR3 totals 14 residues. This CDR3 is CASSPPSVRETQYF. The CDR3 DNA sequence: TGTGCCAGCTCACCACCGTCAGTACGAGAGACCCAGTACTTC.

Turning to this clonotype: One junction end disagrees with the germline gene, perhaps due to a read error. J is TRBJ1-5 and V is TRBV29-1; D is undetermined. CDR3 size: 14 residues. Germline V gene sequence: CDR1 SQVTM, CDR2 ANQGSEA. CDR3 DNA sequence: TGCAGCGCAGCAGGCGCTCATAGCAATCAGTCCCAGCATTTT. Residues: CSAAGAHSNQSQHF. The full variable domain, its missing parts supplied by reference TRBV29-1 and TRBJ1-5, is SAVISQKPSRDICQRGTSLTIQCQVDSQVTMMFWYRQQPGQSLTLIATANQGSEATYESGFVIDKFPISRPNLTFSTLTVSNMSPEDSSIYLCSAAGAHSNQSQHFGDGTRLSIL.

Details on this clonotype: Since a much larger clone is just one base distant, this may be a read error. V usage is TRBV20-1 and J usage is TRBJ1-1; 8 bases line up with TRBD1. J lost 3 bases, V lost 1 base, and 4 bases had no gene match. CDR1 and CDR2 from the germline V gene are DFQATT and SNEGSKA (reference sequence). The CDR3 contains 14 residues. The CDR3 coding sequence is TGCAGTGCTAGAGGAGACAGGGGCCACACTGAAGCTTTCTTT. It yields the protein CSARGDRGHTEAFF.